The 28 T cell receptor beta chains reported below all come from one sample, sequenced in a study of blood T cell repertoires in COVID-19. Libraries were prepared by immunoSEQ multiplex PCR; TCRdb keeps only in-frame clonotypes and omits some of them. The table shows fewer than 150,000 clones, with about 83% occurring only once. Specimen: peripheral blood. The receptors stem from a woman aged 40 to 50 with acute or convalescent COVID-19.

The DNA of the CDR3 is TGTGCCAGCAGCGTAGGGTCGGGGACTTCCTACAATGAGCAGTTCTTC. Translation gives CASSVGSGTSYNEQFF. V usage is TRBV9 and J usage is TRBJ2-1; possible D gene TRBD2, 6 bases. This CDR3 region has 16 residues. V lost 0 bases and J 1 base, leaving 11 bases between the germline ends. The germline V gene encodes CDR1 SGDLS and CDR2 YYNGEE. Complete variable domain (other parts from reference TRBV9 and TRBJ2-1): DSGVTQTPKHLITATGQRVTLRCSPRSGDLSVYWYQQSLDQGLQFLIQYYNGEERAKGNILERFSAQQFPDLHSELNLSSLELGDSALYFCASSVGSGTSYNEQFFGPGTRLTVL.

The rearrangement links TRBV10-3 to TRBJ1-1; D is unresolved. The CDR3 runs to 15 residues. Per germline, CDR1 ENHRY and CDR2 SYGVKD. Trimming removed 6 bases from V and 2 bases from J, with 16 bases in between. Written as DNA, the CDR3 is TGTGCCATCAGAATTTCCGGGGAGCCCAACACTGAAGCTTTCTTT. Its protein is CAIRISGEPNTEAFF.

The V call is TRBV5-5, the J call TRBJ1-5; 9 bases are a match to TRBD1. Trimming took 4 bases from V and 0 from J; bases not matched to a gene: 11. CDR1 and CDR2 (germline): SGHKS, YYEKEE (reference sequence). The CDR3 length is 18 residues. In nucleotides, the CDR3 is TGTGCCAGCAGCCGAGACCGGGACAGGGCAAATAGCAATCAGCCCCAGCATTTT. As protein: CASSRDRDRANSNQPQHF.

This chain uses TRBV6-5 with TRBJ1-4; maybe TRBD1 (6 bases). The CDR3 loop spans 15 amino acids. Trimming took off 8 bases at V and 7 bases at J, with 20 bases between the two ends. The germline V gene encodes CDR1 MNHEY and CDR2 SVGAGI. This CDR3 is CASAQVAGDGEKLFF. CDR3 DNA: TGTGCCAGCGCCCAAGTGGCAGGGGACGGTGAAAAACTGTTTTTT.

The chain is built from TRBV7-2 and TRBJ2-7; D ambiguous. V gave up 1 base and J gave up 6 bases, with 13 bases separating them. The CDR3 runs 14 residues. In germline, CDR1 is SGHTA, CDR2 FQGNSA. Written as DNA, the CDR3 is TGTGCCAGCAGCTTAGGCCATTTGGCGGTCGAGCAGTACTTC. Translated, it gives CASSLGHLAVEQYF. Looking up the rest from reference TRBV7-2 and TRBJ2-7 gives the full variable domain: GAGVSQSPSNKVTEKGKDVELRCDPISGHTALYWYRQSLGQGLEFLIYFQGNSAPDKSGLPSDRFSAERTGGSVSTLTIQRTQQEDSAVYLCASSLGHLAVEQYFGPGTRLTVT.

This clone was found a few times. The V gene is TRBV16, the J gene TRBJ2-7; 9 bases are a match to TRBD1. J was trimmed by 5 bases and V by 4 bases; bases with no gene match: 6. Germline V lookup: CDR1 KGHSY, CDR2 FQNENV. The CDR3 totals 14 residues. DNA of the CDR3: TGTGCCAGCAGCCCGCACAGGGGGCTAAACGAGCAGTACTTC. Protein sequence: CASSPHRGLNEQYF.

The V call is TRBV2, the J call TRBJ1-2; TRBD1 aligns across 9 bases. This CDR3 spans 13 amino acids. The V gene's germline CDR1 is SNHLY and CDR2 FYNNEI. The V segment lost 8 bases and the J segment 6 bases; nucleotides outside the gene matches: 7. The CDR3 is CASDRRDRDGYTF. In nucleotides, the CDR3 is TGTGCCAGCGATCGCCGGGACAGGGATGGCTACACCTTC.

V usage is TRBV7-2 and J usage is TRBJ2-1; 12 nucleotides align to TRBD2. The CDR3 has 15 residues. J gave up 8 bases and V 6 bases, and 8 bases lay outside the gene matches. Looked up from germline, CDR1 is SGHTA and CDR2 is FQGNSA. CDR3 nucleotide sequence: TGTGCCAGCAGGCCCCGGCTAGCGGGGGGGCATGAGCAGTTCTTC. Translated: CASRPRLAGGHEQFF.

CDR3 sequence: CSVIQGEQPQHF. CDR3 sequence (DNA): TGCAGCGTAATACAGGGGGAACAGCCCCAGCATTTT. The chain couples TRBV29-1 to TRBJ1-5, with 8 bases identical to TRBD1. V lost 6 bases to trimming and J lost 7 bases; unmatched junction nucleotides: 5. The germline CDR1 and CDR2 sequences are SQVTM and ANQGSEA. The CDR3 runs to 12 residues.

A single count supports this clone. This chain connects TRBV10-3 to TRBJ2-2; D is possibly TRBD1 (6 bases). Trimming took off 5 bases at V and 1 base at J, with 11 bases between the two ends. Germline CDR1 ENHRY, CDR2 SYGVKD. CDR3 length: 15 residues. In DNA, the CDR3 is TGTGCCATCAGTAAAAGGACAGAGAACACCGGGGAGCTGTTTTTT. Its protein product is CAISKRTENTGELFF.

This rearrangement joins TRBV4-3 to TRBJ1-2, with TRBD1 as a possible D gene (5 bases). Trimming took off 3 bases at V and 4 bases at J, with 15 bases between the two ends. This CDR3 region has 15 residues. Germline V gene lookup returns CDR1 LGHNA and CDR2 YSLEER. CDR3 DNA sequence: TGCGCCAGCAGCCAGGGAACTACAGGCGGCTATGGCTACACCTTC. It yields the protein CASSQGTTGGYGYTF.

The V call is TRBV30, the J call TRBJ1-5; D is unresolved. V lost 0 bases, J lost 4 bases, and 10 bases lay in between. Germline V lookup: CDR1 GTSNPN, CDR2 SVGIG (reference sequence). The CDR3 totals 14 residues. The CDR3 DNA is TGTGCCTGGAGTGTAAGCGGGCTGAATCAGCCCCAGCATTTT. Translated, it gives CAWSVSGLNQPQHF.

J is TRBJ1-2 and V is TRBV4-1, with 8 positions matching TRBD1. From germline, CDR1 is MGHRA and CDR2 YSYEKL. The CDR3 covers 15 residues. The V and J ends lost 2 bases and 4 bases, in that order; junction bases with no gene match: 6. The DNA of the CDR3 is TGCGCCAGCAGCCAACTTGACAGGGGAGGCTATGGCTACACCTTC. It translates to CASSQLDRGGYGYTF.

CDR3 region: CASSLRTGNEQFF. DNA of the CDR3: TGCGCCAGCAGCTTACGGACAGGGAATGAGCAGTTCTTC. This chain uses TRBV5-1 with TRBJ2-1; TRBD1 matches at 8 bases. The germline V gene has CDR1 SGHRS and CDR2 YFSETQ. After removal of 2 bases from V and 7 bases from J, the junction contained 2 bases not matched to a gene. CDR3 length equals 13 residues.

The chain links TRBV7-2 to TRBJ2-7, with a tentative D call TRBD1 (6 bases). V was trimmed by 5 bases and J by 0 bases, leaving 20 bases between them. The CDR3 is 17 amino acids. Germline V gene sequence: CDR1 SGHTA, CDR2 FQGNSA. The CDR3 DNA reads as TGTGCCAGCAGCGCCGGGACCTCCAGGGGCCTCTCCTACGAGCAGTACTTC. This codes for CASSAGTSRGLSYEQYF.

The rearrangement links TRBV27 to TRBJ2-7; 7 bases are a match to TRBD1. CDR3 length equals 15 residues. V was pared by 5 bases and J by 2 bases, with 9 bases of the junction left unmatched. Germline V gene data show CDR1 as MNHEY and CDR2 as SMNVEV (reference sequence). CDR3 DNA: TGTGCCAGCAGTGCCCGACAGGGTAACGCCTACGAGCAGTACTTC. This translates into CASSARQGNAYEQYF.

The CDR3 DNA reads TGTGCTAGTGGTTTGGGGGGAGAGGCTGGAAACACCATATATTTT. This encodes CASGLGGEAGNTIYF. The rearrangement uses TRBV12-5 and TRBJ1-3; D remains unclear. Germline CDR1 and CDR2: LGHNT and FRNRAP. The CDR3 runs to 15 residues. Between the trimmed V and J ends, which lost 1 base and 2 bases, there was a span of 9 bases.

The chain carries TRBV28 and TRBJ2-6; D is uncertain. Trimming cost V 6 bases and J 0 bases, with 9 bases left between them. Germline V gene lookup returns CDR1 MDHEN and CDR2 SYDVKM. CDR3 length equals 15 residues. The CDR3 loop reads CASSLLVSGANVLTF. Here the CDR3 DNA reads TGTGCCAGCAGCCTCCTAGTCTCTGGGGCCAACGTCCTGACTTTC.

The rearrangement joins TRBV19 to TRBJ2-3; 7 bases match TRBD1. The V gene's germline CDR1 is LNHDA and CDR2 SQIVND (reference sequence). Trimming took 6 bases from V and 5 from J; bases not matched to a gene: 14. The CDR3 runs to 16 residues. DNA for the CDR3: TGTGCCAGTAGCCCCCAAGGAGTGAGGGGGCGAGATACGCAGTATTTT. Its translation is CASSPQGVRGRDTQYF.

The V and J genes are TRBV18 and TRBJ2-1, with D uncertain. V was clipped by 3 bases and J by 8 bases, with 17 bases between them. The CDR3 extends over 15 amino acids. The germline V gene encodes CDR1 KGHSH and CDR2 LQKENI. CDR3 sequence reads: CASSPPPPGFYEQFF. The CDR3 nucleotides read TGTGCCAGCTCACCCCCCCCTCCCGGTTTCTATGAGCAGTTCTTC.

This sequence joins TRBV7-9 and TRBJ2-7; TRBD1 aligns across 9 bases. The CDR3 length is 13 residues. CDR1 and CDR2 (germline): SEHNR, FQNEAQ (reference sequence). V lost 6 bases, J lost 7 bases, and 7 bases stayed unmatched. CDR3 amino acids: CASSKDRGMEQYF. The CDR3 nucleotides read TGTGCCAGCAGTAAGGACAGGGGTATGGAGCAGTACTTC.

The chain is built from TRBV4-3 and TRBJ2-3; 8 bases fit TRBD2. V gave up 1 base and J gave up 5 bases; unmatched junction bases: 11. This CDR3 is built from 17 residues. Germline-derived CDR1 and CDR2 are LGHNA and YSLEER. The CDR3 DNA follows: TGCGCCAGCAGCCAAGCGTTCTCGGGGGGGGCGAAAGATACGCAGTATTTT. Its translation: CASSQAFSGGAKDTQYF.

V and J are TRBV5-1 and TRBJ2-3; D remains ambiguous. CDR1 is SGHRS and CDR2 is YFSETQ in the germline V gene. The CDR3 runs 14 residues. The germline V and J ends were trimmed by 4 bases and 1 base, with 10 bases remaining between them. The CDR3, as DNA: TGCGCCAGCAGCCGTCTTTCGGGCACAGATACGCAGTATTTT. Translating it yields CASSRLSGTDTQYF.

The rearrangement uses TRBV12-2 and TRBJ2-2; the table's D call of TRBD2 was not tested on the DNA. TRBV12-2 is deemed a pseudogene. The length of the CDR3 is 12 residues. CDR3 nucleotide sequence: TGTGCAAGTCGCTCCGTCTACGGGGAGCTGTTTTTT. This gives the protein CASRSVYGELFF.

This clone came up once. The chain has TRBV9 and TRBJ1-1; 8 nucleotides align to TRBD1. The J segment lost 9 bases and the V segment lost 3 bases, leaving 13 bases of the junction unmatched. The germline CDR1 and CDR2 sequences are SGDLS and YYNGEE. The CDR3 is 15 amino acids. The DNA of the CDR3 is TGTGCCAGCAGCGATTGGACAGGGCAGGTTGAAAAAGCTTTCTTT. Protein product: CASSDWTGQVEKAFF.

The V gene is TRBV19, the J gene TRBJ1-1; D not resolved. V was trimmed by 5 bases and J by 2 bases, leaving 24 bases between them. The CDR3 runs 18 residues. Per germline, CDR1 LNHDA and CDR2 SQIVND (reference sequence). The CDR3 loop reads CASSRGRAAETKNTEAFF. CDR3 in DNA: TGTGCCAGTAGTCGGGGAAGGGCAGCAGAGACTAAAAACACTGAAGCTTTCTTT.

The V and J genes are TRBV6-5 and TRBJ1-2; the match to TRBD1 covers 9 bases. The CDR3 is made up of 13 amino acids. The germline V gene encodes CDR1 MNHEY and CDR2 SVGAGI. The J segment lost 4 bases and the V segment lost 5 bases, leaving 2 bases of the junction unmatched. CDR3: CASSLQGAYGYTF. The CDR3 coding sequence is TGTGCCAGCAGTCTACAGGGGGCCTATGGCTACACCTTC.

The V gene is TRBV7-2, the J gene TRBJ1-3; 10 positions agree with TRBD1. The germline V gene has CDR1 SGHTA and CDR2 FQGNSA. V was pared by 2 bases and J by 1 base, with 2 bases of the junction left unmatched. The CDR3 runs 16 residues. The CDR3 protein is CASSLMGQGSGNTIYF. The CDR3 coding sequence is TGTGCCAGCAGCTTAATGGGACAGGGGTCTGGAAACACCATATATTTT.